Sequencing of this T cell receptor (beta chain) was carried out in a study of blood T cell repertoires in COVID-19. Study overall: Material from acute and convalescent COVID-19 was sourced from the United States, Italy and Spain. The analysed material was cDNA or gDNA that came from T cells, B-cell-depleted T cells, or PBMCs.

Here immunoSEQ multiplex PCR was the method, and the copy in TCRdb shows in-frame clones only, minus some. The sample records roughly 49,000 clones, over 90% being singletons. The sequenced sample consisted of peripheral blood. This receptor was obtained from a woman aged 80 or older with acute or convalescent COVID-19.

CDR3 sequence reads: CATSDSAGFADTQYF. CDR3 in DNA: TGTGCCACCAGTGATTCTGCGGGATTCGCAGATACGCAGTATTTT. The chain uses TRBV24-1 and TRBJ2-3; weak D call: TRBD2 (6 bases). The length of the CDR3 is 15 residues. Trimming shortened V by 2 bases and J by 4 bases, and 12 bases separated the two germline ends. Germline CDR1 reads KGHDR; CDR2 reads SFDVKD.